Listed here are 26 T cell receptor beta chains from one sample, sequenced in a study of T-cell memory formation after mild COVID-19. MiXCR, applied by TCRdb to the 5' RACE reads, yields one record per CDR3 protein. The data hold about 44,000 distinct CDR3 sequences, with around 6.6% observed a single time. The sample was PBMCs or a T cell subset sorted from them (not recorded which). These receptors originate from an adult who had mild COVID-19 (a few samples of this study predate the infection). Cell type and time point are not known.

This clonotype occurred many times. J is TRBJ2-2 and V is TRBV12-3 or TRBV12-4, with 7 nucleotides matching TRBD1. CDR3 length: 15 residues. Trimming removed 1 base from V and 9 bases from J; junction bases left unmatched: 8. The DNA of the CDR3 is TGTGCCAGCAGTTTAGTGACAGGGTCGGGCAGGGAGCTGTTTTTT. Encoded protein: CASSLVTGSGRELFF.

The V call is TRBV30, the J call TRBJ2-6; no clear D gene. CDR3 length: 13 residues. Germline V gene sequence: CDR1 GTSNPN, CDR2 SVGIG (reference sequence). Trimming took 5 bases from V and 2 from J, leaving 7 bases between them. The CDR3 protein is CAWAIPGANVLTF. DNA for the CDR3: TGTGCCTGGGCAATCCCTGGGGCCAACGTCCTGACTTTC.

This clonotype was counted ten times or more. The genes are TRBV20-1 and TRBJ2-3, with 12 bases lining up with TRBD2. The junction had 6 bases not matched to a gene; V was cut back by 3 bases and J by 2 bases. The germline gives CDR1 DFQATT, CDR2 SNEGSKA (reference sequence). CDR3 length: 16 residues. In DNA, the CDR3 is TGCAGTGCTAGCTCCGGGACTAGCGGGCCCACAGATACGCAGTATTTT. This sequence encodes CSASSGTSGPTDTQYF.

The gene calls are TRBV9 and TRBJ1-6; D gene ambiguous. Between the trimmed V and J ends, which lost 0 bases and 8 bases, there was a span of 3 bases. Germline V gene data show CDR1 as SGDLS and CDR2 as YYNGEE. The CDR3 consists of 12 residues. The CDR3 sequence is CASSVVDSPLHF. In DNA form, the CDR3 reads TGTGCCAGCAGCGTAGTGGATTCACCCCTCCACTTT.

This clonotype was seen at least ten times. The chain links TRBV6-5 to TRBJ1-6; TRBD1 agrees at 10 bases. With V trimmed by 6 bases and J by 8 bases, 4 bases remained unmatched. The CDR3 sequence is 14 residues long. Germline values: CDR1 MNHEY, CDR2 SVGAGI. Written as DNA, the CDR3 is TGTGCCAGCAGGGGACAGGGGTGGTATTCACCCCTCCACTTT. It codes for CASRGQGWYSPLHF.

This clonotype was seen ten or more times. The DNA for the CDR3 is TGTGCCAGCAGTGGATTGGAGACCCAGTACTTC. Protein sequence: CASSGLETQYF. This chain links TRBV6-5 with TRBJ2-5; unclear D gene. V was cut by 5 bases and J by 5 bases, with 6 bases left in between. This CDR3 spans 11 amino acids. Per germline, CDR1 MNHEY and CDR2 SVGAGI.

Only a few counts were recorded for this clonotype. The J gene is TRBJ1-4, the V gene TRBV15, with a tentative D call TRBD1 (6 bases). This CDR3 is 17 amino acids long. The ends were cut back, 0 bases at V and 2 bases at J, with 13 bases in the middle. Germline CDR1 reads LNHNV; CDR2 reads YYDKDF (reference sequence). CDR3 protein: CATSREGRGRTNEKLFF. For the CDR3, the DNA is TGTGCCACCAGCAGAGAGGGCAGGGGTCGGACTAATGAAAAACTGTTTTTT.

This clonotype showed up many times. The CDR3 DNA follows: TGTGCCACCAGTGACCCCGGCGCTACGAGAAGTGGTGAGCAGTTCTTC. It specifies CATSDPGATRSGEQFF. This rearrangement joins TRBV24-1 to TRBJ2-1; no clear D gene. The CDR3 contains 16 residues. Germline V CDR1 and CDR2: KGHDR, SFDVKD. V dropped 4 bases and J dropped 9 bases, with 21 bases sitting between them.

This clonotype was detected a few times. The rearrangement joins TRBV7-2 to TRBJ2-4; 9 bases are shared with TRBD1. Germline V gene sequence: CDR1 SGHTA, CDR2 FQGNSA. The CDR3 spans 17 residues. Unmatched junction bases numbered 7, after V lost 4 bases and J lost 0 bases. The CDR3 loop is CASSYEGTGIAKNIQYF. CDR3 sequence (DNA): TGTGCCAGCAGCTATGAAGGGACAGGGATAGCCAAAAACATTCAGTACTTC.

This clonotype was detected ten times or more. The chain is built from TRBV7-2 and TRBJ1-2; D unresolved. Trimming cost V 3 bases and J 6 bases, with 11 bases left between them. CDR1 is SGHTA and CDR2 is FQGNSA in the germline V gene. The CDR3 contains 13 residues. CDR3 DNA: TGTGCCAGCAGCTTCCAGACCCGAAATGGCTACACCTTC. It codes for CASSFQTRNGYTF.

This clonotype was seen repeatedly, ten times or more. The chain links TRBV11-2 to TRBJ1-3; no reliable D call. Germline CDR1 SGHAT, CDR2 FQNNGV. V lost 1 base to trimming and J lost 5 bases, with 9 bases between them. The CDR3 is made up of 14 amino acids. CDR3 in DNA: TGTGCCAGCAGCTTAGGGGGTCCTCGAAACACCATATATTTT. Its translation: CASSLGGPRNTIYF.

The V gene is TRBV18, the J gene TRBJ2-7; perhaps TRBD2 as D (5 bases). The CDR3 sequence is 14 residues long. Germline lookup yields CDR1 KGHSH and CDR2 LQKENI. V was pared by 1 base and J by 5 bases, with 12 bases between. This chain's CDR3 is CASSPRAREDEQYF. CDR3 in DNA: TGTGCCAGCTCACCACGAGCGAGGGAAGACGAGCAGTACTTC.

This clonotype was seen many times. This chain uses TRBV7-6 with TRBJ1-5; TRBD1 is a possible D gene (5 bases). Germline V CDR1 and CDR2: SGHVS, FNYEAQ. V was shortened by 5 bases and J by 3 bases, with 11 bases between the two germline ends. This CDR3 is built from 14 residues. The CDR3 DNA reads TGTGCCAGCAGCGCAGGGTCCCCCAATCAGCCCCAGCATTTT. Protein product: CASSAGSPNQPQHF.

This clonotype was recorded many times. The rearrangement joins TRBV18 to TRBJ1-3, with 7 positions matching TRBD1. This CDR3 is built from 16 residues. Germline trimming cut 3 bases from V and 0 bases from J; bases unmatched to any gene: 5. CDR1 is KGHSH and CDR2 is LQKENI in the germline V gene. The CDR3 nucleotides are TGTGCCAGCTCACCTCTAACAGGGGCCTCTGGAAACACCATATATTTT. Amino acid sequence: CASSPLTGASGNTIYF. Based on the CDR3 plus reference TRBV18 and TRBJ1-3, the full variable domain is NAGVMQNPRHLVRRRGQEARLRCSPMKGHSHVYWYRQLPEEGLKFMVYLQKENIIDESGMPKERFSAEFPKEGPSILRIQQVVRGDSAAYFCASSPLTGASGNTIYFGEGSWLTVV.

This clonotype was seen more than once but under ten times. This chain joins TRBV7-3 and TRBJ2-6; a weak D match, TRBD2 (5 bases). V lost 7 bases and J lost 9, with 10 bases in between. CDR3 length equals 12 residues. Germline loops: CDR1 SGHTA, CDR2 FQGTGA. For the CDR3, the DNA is TGTGCCAGCAAAGGCGCGGGCAACGTCCTGACTTTC. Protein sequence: CASKGAGNVLTF. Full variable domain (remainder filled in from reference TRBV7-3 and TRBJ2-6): GAGVSQTPSNKVTEKGKYVELRCDPISGHTALYWYRQSLGQGPEFLIYFQGTGAADDSGLPNDRFFAVRPEGSVSTLKIQRTERGDSAVYLCASKGAGNVLTFGAGSRLTVL.

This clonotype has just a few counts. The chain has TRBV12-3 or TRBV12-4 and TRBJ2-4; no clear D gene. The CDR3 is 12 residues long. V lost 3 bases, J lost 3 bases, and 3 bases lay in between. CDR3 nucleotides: TGTGCCAGCAGTTTGGGCAAAAACATTCAGTACTTC. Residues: CASSLGKNIQYF.

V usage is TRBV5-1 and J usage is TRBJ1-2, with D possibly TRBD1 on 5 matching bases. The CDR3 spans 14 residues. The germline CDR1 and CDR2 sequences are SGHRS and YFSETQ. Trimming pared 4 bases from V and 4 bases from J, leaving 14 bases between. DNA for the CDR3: TGCGCCAGCAGCCCCGATGGACACTCCTATGGCTACACCTTC. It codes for CASSPDGHSYGYTF.

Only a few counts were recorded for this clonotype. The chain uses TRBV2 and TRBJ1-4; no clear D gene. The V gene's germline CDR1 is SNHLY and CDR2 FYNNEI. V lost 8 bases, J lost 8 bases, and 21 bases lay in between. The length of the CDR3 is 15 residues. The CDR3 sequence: CASRRERQGREKLFF. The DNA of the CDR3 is TGTGCCAGCCGCCGGGAGAGACAAGGACGGGAAAAACTGTTTTTT.

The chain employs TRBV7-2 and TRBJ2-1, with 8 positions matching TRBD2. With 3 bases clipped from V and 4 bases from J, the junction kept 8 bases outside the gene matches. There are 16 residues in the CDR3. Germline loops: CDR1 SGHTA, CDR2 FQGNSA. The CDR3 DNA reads TGTGCCAGCAGCTTGGAACTAGCGGTGATTTACAATGAGCAGTTCTTC. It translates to CASSLELAVIYNEQFF.

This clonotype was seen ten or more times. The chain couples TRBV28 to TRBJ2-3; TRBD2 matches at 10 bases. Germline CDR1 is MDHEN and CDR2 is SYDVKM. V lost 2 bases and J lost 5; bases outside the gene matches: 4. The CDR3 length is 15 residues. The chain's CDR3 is CASSLLAGEGDTQYF. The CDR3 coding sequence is TGTGCCAGCAGTTTACTAGCGGGAGAGGGAGATACGCAGTATTTT.

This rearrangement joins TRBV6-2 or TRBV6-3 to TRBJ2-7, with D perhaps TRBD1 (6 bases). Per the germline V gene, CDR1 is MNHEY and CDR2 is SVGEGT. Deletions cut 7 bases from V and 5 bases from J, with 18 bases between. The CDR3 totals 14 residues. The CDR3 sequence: CASTKPGTPHEQYF. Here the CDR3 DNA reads TGTGCCAGCACCAAACCCGGGACACCTCACGAGCAGTACTTC.

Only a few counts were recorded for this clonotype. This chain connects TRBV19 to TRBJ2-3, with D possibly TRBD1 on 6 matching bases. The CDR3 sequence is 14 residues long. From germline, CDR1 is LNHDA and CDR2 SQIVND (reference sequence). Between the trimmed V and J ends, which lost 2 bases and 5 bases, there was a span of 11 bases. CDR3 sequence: CASSIRGFRDTQYF. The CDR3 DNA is TGTGCCAGTAGTATAAGGGGGTTCAGAGATACGCAGTATTTT.

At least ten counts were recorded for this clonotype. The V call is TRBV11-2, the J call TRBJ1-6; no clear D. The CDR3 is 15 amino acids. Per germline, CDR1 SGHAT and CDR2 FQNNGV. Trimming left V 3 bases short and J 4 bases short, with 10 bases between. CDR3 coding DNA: TGTGCCAGCAGCTTCTGGACGGATTATAATTCACCCCTCCACTTT. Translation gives CASSFWTDYNSPLHF.

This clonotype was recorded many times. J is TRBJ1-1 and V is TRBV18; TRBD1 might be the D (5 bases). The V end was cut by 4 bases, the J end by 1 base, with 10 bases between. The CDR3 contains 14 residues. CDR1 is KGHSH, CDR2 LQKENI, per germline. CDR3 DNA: TGTGCCAGCTCACTGTCAGGGTCGAACACTGAAGCTTTCTTT. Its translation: CASSLSGSNTEAFF.

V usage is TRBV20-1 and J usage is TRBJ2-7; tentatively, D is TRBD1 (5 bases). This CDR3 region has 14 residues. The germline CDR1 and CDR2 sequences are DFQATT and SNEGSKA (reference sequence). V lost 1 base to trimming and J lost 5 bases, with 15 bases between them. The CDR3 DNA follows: TGCAGTGCTAGAGGTCGTATCAGGGTAGACGAGCAGTACTTC. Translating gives CSARGRIRVDEQYF.

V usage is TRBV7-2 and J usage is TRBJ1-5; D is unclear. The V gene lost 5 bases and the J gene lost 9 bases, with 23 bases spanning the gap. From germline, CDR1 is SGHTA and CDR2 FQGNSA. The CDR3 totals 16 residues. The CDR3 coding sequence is TGTGCCAGCAGCCCCCCGGGCAGCCGGGGAGTTGGGCCCCAGCATTTT. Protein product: CASSPPGSRGVGPQHF.